This T cell receptor (beta chain) derives from a study of control samples from healthy donors and cancer patients. TCRdb's copy holds only in-frame clones and misses some; the assay was immunoSEQ multiplex PCR. The sample includes approximately 170,000 clones, around 90% of them seen just once. CDR3 length: 17 residues. Germline V gene sequence: CDR1 MGHRA, CDR2 YSYEKL. Losses at the gene ends were 0 bases for V and 3 bases for J; bases not matched to a gene: 8. The source material was blood. The TCR was taken from a man between 25 and 39 years old in good health. This chain uses TRBV4-1 with TRBJ2-1, with 7 bases lining up with TRBD2. The CDR3 DNA sequence: TGCGCCAGCAGCCAAGATTCCCCGGGGGGATACTACAATGAGCAGTTCTTC. Translating it yields CASSQDSPGGYYNEQFF.